These T cell receptor beta chains were read from a single sample in a study of CD8+ T cells in alopecia areata. Method: immunoSEQ multiplex PCR; TCRdb's copy keeps in-frame clones and lacks some. The table has 95,000 to 150,000 clones, approximately 60% seen once; the top ten hold 4.5% to 6%. The sequenced sample was CD4+ T cells sorted from blood, obtained at week 4, from a patient treated with tofacitinib. The receptors here all came from a human donor with alopecia areata. Each CDR3 is given with its conserved first and last residue. The D gene is left open where the match is weak. Size values are once, few and many counts, or a class for expanded clones, and some rows have none.

J gene: TRBJ1-2; clone size: .; V gene: TRBV4-2; D gene: .; CDR3 protein: CASSQDYGGANYGYTF; CDR3 DNA: TGTGCCAGCAGCCAAGATTATGGGGGCGCTAACTATGGCTACACCTTC
J gene: TRBJ2-7; clone size: few; V gene: TRBV29-1; D gene: TRBD1; CDR3 protein: CSVGGSGQGSDEQYF; CDR3 DNA: TGCAGCGTTGGGGGGAGCGGACAGGGTAGCGACGAGCAGTACTTC
J gene: TRBJ1-5; clone size: .; V gene: TRBV5-6; D gene: .; CDR3 protein: CASSLGTPGNQPQHF; CDR3 DNA: TGTGCCAGCAGCTTGGGGACCCCTGGAAATCAGCCCCAGCATTTT
J gene: TRBJ2-2; clone size: .; V gene: TRBV18; D gene: .; CDR3 protein: CASSPRRIASTGELFF; CDR3 DNA: TGTGCCAGCTCACCACGGAGGATCGCGTCCACCGGGGAGCTGTTTTTT
J gene: TRBJ1-1; clone size: .; V gene: TRBV11-1; D gene: .; CDR3 protein: CASTPKTVGYTEAFF; CDR3 DNA: TGTGCCAGCACCCCCAAGACCGTGGGGTACACTGAAGCTTTCTTT
J gene: TRBJ2-3; clone size: .; V gene: TRBV7-3; D gene: .; CDR3 protein: CASSLDITDTQYF; CDR3 DNA: TGTGCCAGCAGCCTCGACATCACAGATACGCAGTATTTT
J gene: TRBJ1-1; clone size: .; V gene: TRBV6-5; D gene: TRBD1; CDR3 protein: CASSSRQGGSDTEAFF; CDR3 DNA: TGTGCCAGCAGTTCCCGGCAGGGGGGTTCGGACACTGAAGCTTTCTTT
J gene: TRBJ2-6; clone size: .; V gene: TRBV13; D gene: .; CDR3 protein: CASSLGAGAGANVLTF; CDR3 DNA: TGTGCCAGCAGCTTAGGTGCAGGTGCAGGGGCCAACGTCCTGACTTTC
J gene: TRBJ2-6; clone size: once; V gene: TRBV5-1; D gene: .; CDR3 protein: CASSSFRTGASGANVLTF; CDR3 DNA: TGCGCCAGCAGCAGTTTCAGGACCGGGGCATCTGGGGCCAACGTCCTGACTTTC
J gene: TRBJ2-5; clone size: few; V gene: TRBV29-1; D gene: .; CDR3 protein: CSVEQGLGETQYF; CDR3 DNA: TGCAGCGTTGAGCAGGGGCTGGGAGAGACCCAGTACTTC
J gene: TRBJ2-3; clone size: .; V gene: TRBV5-4; D gene: .; CDR3 protein: CASSPGRATDTQYF; CDR3 DNA: TGTGCCAGCAGCCCCGGTAGGGCGACAGATACGCAGTATTTT
J gene: TRBJ2-3; clone size: .; V gene: TRBV27; D gene: TRBD2; CDR3 protein: CASRPRLGLAGRADTQYF; CDR3 DNA: TGTGCCAGCAGACCACGGCTGGGACTAGCGGGACGCGCAGATACGCAGTATTTT
J gene: TRBJ2-2; clone size: .; V gene: TRBV19; D gene: .; CDR3 protein: CASSGRTDTGELFF; CDR3 DNA: TGTGCCAGTAGTGGTCGCACGGACACCGGGGAGCTGTTTTTT
J gene: TRBJ2-2; clone size: .; V gene: TRBV5-4; D gene: .; CDR3 protein: CASSLGQRNTGELFF; CDR3 DNA: TGTGCCAGCAGCTTGGGGCAGAGGAACACCGGGGAGCTGTTTTTT
J gene: TRBJ2-5; clone size: .; V gene: TRBV5-1; D gene: TRBD2; CDR3 protein: CASSLSSGGAAETQYF; CDR3 DNA: TGCGCCAGCAGCTTGAGTAGCGGGGGGGCCGCAGAGACCCAGTACTTC
J gene: TRBJ2-6; clone size: .; V gene: TRBV19; D gene: .; CDR3 protein: CASSTPSSGANVLTF; CDR3 DNA: TGTGCCAGTAGTACCCCTAGCTCTGGGGCCAACGTCCTGACTTTC
J gene: TRBJ2-5; clone size: .; V gene: TRBV9; D gene: TRBD2; CDR3 protein: CASSASGGVQETQYF; CDR3 DNA: TGTGCCAGCTCCGCCAGCGGGGGAGTCCAAGAGACCCAGTACTTC
J gene: TRBJ2-4; clone size: .; V gene: TRBV6-5; D gene: .; CDR3 protein: CASRRREIDIQYF; CDR3 DNA: TGTGCCAGCAGGCGCAGGGAGATAGACATTCAGTACTTC
J gene: TRBJ2-1; clone size: few; V gene: TRBV7-2; D gene: .; CDR3 protein: CASSEQRDTNEQFF; CDR3 DNA: TGTGCCAGCAGCGAGCAACGGGACACCAATGAGCAGTTCTTC
J gene: TRBJ1-2; clone size: .; V gene: TRBV20-1; D gene: .; CDR3 protein: CSVPGYGYTF; CDR3 DNA: TGCAGTGTTCCAGGGTATGGCTACACCTTC
J gene: TRBJ2-2; clone size: .; V gene: TRBV19; D gene: .; CDR3 protein: CASSPSGESGELFF; CDR3 DNA: TGTGCCAGTAGCCCCTCCGGGGAGAGCGGGGAGCTGTTTTTT
J gene: TRBJ1-2; clone size: few; V gene: TRBV10-3; D gene: TRBD1; CDR3 protein: CAISGGTGSHYGYTF; CDR3 DNA: TGTGCCATCAGTGGCGGGACAGGGTCCCACTATGGCTACACCTTC
J gene: TRBJ1-3; clone size: few; V gene: TRBV4-1; D gene: .; CDR3 protein: CASSQPGPRAGNTIYF; CDR3 DNA: TGCGCCAGCAGCCAACCGGGACCGCGGGCTGGAAACACCATATATTTT
J gene: TRBJ2-3; clone size: once; V gene: TRBV29-1; D gene: TRBD2; CDR3 protein: CSVDRRGIDTQYF; CDR3 DNA: TGCAGCGTTGATAGGCGGGGGATAGATACGCAGTATTTT
J gene: TRBJ2-5; clone size: .; V gene: TRBV29-1; D gene: .; CDR3 protein: CSVEITETQYF; CDR3 DNA: TGCAGCGTTGAAATTACGGAGACCCAGTACTTC
J gene: TRBJ2-5; clone size: .; V gene: TRBV9; D gene: .; CDR3 protein: CASSVEIGKETQYF; CDR3 DNA: TGTGCCAGCAGCGTAGAGATCGGAAAAGAGACCCAGTACTTC
J gene: TRBJ1-1; clone size: .; V gene: TRBV7-9; D gene: .; CDR3 protein: CASSLGPDTEAFF; CDR3 DNA: TGTGCCAGCAGCTTAGGGCCCGACACTGAAGCTTTCTTT
J gene: TRBJ2-1; clone size: few; V gene: TRBV19; D gene: TRBD1; CDR3 protein: CASSIVGQKWFF; CDR3 DNA: TGTGCCAGTAGTATAGTGGGACAGAAGTGGTTCTTC
J gene: TRBJ2-2; clone size: .; V gene: TRBV11-2; D gene: TRBD2; CDR3 protein: CASSFRRESGELFF; CDR3 DNA: TGTGCCAGCAGCTTTAGGCGGGAGTCCGGGGAGCTGTTTTTT
J gene: TRBJ2-2; clone size: .; V gene: TRBV15; D gene: .; CDR3 protein: CATRGSRGHGELFF; CDR3 DNA: TGTGCCACCCGGGGTTCCCGGGGGCACGGGGAGCTGTTTTTT
J gene: TRBJ2-2; clone size: few; V gene: TRBV30; D gene: .; CDR3 protein: CAGGTEATGELFF; CDR3 DNA: TGTGCCGGAGGGACAGAGGCTACCGGGGAGCTGTTTTTT
J gene: TRBJ2-3; clone size: .; V gene: TRBV4-3; D gene: TRBD2; CDR3 protein: CASSRTSGDTDTQYF; CDR3 DNA: TGCGCCAGCAGCCGGACTAGCGGGGACACAGATACGCAGTATTTT
J gene: TRBJ1-4; clone size: .; V gene: TRBV28; D gene: TRBD1; CDR3 protein: CASSLWDRVGQKLFF; CDR3 DNA: TGTGCCAGCAGTTTATGGGACAGGGTTGGGCAAAAACTGTTTTTT
J gene: TRBJ1-2; clone size: .; V gene: TRBV2; D gene: .; CDR3 protein: CASSADSYGYTF; CDR3 DNA: TGTGCCAGCAGTGCCGACAGCTATGGCTACACCTTC
J gene: TRBJ2-3; clone size: .; V gene: TRBV29-1; D gene: .; CDR3 protein: CSVRLDADTQYF; CDR3 DNA: TGCAGCGTACGTCTAGACGCAGATACGCAGTATTTT
J gene: TRBJ1-3; clone size: .; V gene: TRBV27; D gene: .; CDR3 protein: CASSFVQGNTIYF; CDR3 DNA: TGTGCCAGCAGTTTTGTACAGGGAAACACCATATATTTT
J gene: TRBJ2-5; clone size: .; V gene: TRBV4-1; D gene: TRBD1; CDR3 protein: CASSQQQGASFKTQYF; CDR3 DNA: TGCGCCAGCAGCCAACAGCAGGGGGCGTCGTTCAAGACCCAGTACTTC
J gene: TRBJ2-5; clone size: few; V gene: TRBV29-1; D gene: TRBD2; CDR3 protein: CSVVLRGGAETQYF; CDR3 DNA: TGCAGCGTTGTATTGCGGGGGGGCGCCGAGACCCAGTACTTC
J gene: TRBJ1-5; clone size: .; V gene: TRBV6-1; D gene: TRBD1; CDR3 protein: CASSATGSNQPQHF; CDR3 DNA: TGTGCCAGCAGTGCGACAGGGAGCAATCAGCCCCAGCATTTT
J gene: TRBJ2-3; clone size: few; V gene: TRBV9; D gene: .; CDR3 protein: CASSPEVVLNTQYF; CDR3 DNA: TGTGCCAGCAGCCCCGAGGTGGTGCTAAATACGCAGTATTTT
J gene: TRBJ1-2; clone size: .; V gene: TRBV6-5; D gene: .; CDR3 protein: CATGLEAMGGYTF; CDR3 DNA: TGTGCCACGGGGTTGGAGGCGATGGGTGGCTACACCTTC